The next 10 T cell receptor beta chains were all read from a single sample in a study of cytomegalovirus exposure and HLA in healthy donors. Researchers ran the PCR with 60 Vbeta and 13 Jbeta primers. Profiling relied on immunoSEQ multiplex PCR, and the TCRdb table lists in-frame clones only, not all of them. Of about 150,000 clones listed, 60% to 80% were seen once; the top ten hold 0.55% to 0.8%. The sample comprised PBMCs. These receptors were obtained from a male donor in good health and CMV-seronegative.

The chain recombines TRBV7-8 with TRBJ2-7; 16 bases align to TRBD2. V lost 3 bases, J lost 3 bases, and 5 bases stayed unmatched. Germline V lookup: CDR1 SGHVS, CDR2 FQNEAQ. The CDR3 contains 17 residues. As DNA, the CDR3 is TGTGCCAGCAGCTTGGGACTAGCGGGAGGGCCGGTCTACGAGCAGTACTTC. This encodes CASSLGLAGGPVYEQYF.

The V gene is TRBV6-5, the J gene TRBJ2-7; TRBD2 might be the D (6 bases). V gave up 6 bases and J gave up 10 bases, with 16 bases separating them. Germline CDR1 MNHEY, CDR2 SVGAGI. The CDR3 runs 12 residues. CDR3 sequence: CASRTRDSLQYF. The DNA for the CDR3 is TGTGCCAGCAGGACCCGGGACTCCCTTCAGTACTTC.

This clone came up a few times. The CDR3 DNA is TGTGCCAGCTCACCAAGGGACACCTCCTACGAGCAGTACTTC. It encodes CASSPRDTSYEQYF. This chain uses TRBV18 with TRBJ2-7, with a weak D call TRBD1 (6 bases). V gave up 2 bases and J gave up 0 bases, with 8 bases separating them. Germline V gives CDR1 KGHSH, CDR2 LQKENI. The CDR3 is made up of 14 amino acids.

This clone was detected a few times. This chain uses TRBV6-5 with TRBJ2-5, with 8 bases aligning to TRBD2. The better agreement between TRBJ2-7 and the DNA end casts doubt on the J call. The CDR3 is made up of 15 amino acids. The V gene's germline CDR1 is MNHEY and CDR2 SVGAGI. The CDR3 region has the DNA TGTGCCAGCACCAGCCCTCGGGGGGGGAGCTACGAGCAGTACTTC. Protein product: CASTSPRGGSYEQYF.

This clone was observed a single time. This chain joins TRBV18 and TRBJ2-4, with TRBD2 identical over 7 bases. The CDR3 is 11 residues long. Germline-derived CDR1 and CDR2 are KGHSH and LQKENI. V was pared by 6 bases and J by 8 bases, with 1 base of the junction left unmatched. The CDR3 region is CASSRGDIQYF. The CDR3 coding sequence is TGTGCCAGCTCCCGGGGGGACATTCAGTACTTC.

This clone showed up just once. This rearrangement joins TRBV5-6 to TRBJ1-2, with 12 bases lining up with TRBD1. The CDR3 totals 16 residues. With V trimmed by 3 bases and J by 2 bases, 5 bases remained unmatched. CDR1 is SGHDT and CDR2 is YYEEEE in the germline V gene. CDR3 DNA: TGTGCCAGCAGCTCAACCGGGACAGGGGGCAACTATGGCTACACCTTC. Translating gives CASSSTGTGGNYGYTF.

The genes are TRBV25-1 and TRBJ2-2, with TRBD1 identical over 8 bases. Per germline, CDR1 MGHDK and CDR2 SYGVNS. The CDR3 covers 14 residues. The junction had 3 bases not matched to a gene; V was cut back by 2 bases and J by 7 bases. CDR3 DNA: TGTGCCAGCAGTGAAGCAGGGGGCCACGGGGAGCTGTTTTTT. Translation: CASSEAGGHGELFF.

In DNA form, the CDR3 reads TGTGCCAGCAGCACAGCCCCGGGGACAGGTAATCAGCCCCAGCATTTT. Its protein is CASSTAPGTGNQPQHF. V usage is TRBV21-1 and J usage is TRBJ1-5; the table gives TRBD1 as D, unverified against the DNA. TRBV21-1 is designated a pseudogene. CDR3 length: 16 amino acids.

The chain links TRBV11-2 to TRBJ2-7; tentatively, D is TRBD2 (7 bases). V was shortened by 3 bases and J by 2 bases, with 14 bases between the two germline ends. There are 15 residues in the CDR3. CDR1 SGHAT and CDR2 FQNNGV come from the germline V gene. CDR3: CASSLAAGAPYEQYF. Here the CDR3 DNA reads TGTGCCAGCAGCTTGGCCGCGGGGGCACCCTACGAGCAGTACTTC.

The chain has TRBV7-3 and TRBJ2-1; D is unresolved. Trimming removed 4 bases from V and 6 bases from J, with 10 bases in between. Germline lookup yields CDR1 SGHTA and CDR2 FQGTGA. This CDR3 has 13 amino acids. CDR3 sequence (DNA): TGTGCCAGCAGCTCCCCCCCCCGCAATGAGCAGTTCTTC. Protein sequence: CASSSPPRNEQFF.